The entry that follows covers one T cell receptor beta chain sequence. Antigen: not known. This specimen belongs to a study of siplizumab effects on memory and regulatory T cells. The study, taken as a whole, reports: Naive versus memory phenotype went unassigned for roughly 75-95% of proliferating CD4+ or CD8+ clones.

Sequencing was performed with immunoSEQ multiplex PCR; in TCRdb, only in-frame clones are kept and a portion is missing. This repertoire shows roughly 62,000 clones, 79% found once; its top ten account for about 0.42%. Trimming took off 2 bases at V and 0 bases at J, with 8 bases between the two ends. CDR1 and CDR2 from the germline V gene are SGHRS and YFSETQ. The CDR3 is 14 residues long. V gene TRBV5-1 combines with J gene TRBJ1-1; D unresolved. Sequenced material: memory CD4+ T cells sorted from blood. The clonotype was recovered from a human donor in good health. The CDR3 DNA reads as TGCGCCAGCAGCTTCAAAGACATGAACACTGAAGCTTTCTTT. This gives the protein CASSFKDMNTEAFF.